This T cell receptor beta chain was sequenced in a study of beta chain features in type 1 diabetes. Study conclusions and caveats: Patients' naive, central memory and regulatory TCRB repertoires appeared more alike than those of healthy donors. Across all four CD4+ subsets, people with type 1 diabetes showed modestly shorter TCRB CDR3s.

Expressed TCRB transcripts got sequenced, as all isolated RNA was reverse transcribed. Profiled with immunoSEQ multiplex PCR; TCRdb holds only in-frame clones, not every one. This table has about 710,000 clones, around an eighth appearing once. Trimming pared 4 bases from V and 8 bases from J, leaving 11 bases between. Germline V lookup: CDR1 SGHTA, CDR2 FQGNSA. This CDR3 comprises 13 residues. This clone was seen only a few times. The antigen remains unidentified. This sequence originates from a man aged 18 to 30 with type 1 diabetes. Sequencing was performed on naive CD4+ T cells from blood. The V and J genes are TRBV7-2 and TRBJ1-4, with D unclear. The CDR3 DNA is TGTGCCAGCAGCTCCCAGGATTGGGAAAAACTGTTTTTT. It is translated as CASSSQDWEKLFF.